Described below is a single T cell receptor (beta chain) sequence and its context. Its antigen is undetermined. Germline-derived CDR1 and CDR2 are SNHLY and FYNNEI. This CDR3 comprises 17 residues. V gave up 6 bases and J gave up 0 bases, with 21 bases separating them. The sort gate was single viable CD3+CD4+CD8-CD45RO+ cells for memory CD4+ T cells. The entry originates in a study of memory CD4+ T cells and cytomegalovirus serostatus. Looking at the study overall: Of the healthy Belgian adults, 9 were CMV seropositive and approximately 24 seronegative.

Original processing notes: After removing out-of-frame reads, 2 million to 2.5 million distinct TCRbeta sequences remained. Assay: immunoSEQ multiplex PCR; the TCRdb copy retains only in-frame clones and omits some. V and J calls and clone size are given by that table; D and trimming were obtained from the DNA. The sample yields roughly 56,000 clones, roughly 82% seen once. The study's findings and limits: The CMV-associated TCR signature appears largely within the CD4+ memory repertoire.

The sequencing input was memory CD4+ T cells from blood. The TCR was taken from an adult in good health and CMV-seronegative. V usage is TRBV2 and J usage is TRBJ2-7; D is unresolved. Written as DNA, the CDR3 is TGTGCCAGCAGGATTGACGCGAGAGGTTCCAGCTCCTACGAGCAGTACTTC. It specifies CASRIDARGSSSYEQYF.